The 6 T cell receptor beta chains presented below share a single source sample, sequenced in a study of blood T cell repertoires in COVID-19. TCRdb's copy holds only in-frame clones and misses some; the assay was immunoSEQ multiplex PCR. The data hold under 75,000 clones, with under 85% observed a single time. Material: peripheral blood. The receptor set was obtained from a woman aged 65 to 85 with acute or convalescent COVID-19.

V and J are TRBV2 and TRBJ2-2, with TRBD1 as a possible D gene (5 bases). Germline V gene sequence: CDR1 SNHLY, CDR2 FYNNEI. Deletions cut 5 bases from V and 0 bases from J, with 10 bases between. The CDR3 length is 15 residues. The CDR3: CASSKGLANTGELFF. CDR3 DNA sequence: TGTGCCAGCAGTAAGGGGCTTGCGAACACCGGGGAGCTGTTTTTT.

This sequence joins TRBV3-1 (or the pseudogene TRBV3-2) and TRBJ1-6, with D possibly being TRBD1 (5 bases). The CDR3 totals 14 residues. With 1 base removed from V and 7 bases from J, the gap between germline ends came to 8 bases. Germline CDR1 LGHDT, CDR2 YNNKEL (reference sequence). The CDR3 protein is CASSQGDRNSPLHF. The CDR3 DNA reads as TGTGCCAGCAGCCAAGGAGACAGAAATTCACCCCTCCACTTT.

The gene calls are TRBV2 and TRBJ2-3; a weak D match, TRBD1 (6 bases). V lost 7 bases and J 4 bases, leaving 15 bases between the germline ends. This CDR3 region has 14 residues. CDR1 is SNHLY, CDR2 FYNNEI, per germline. The CDR3 is CASIRGAGADTQYF. CDR3 nucleotide sequence: TGTGCCAGCATCCGAGGGGCAGGGGCAGATACGCAGTATTTT. Drawing the rest from reference TRBV2 and TRBJ2-3, the complete variable domain is EPEVTQTPSHQVTQMGQEVILRCVPISNHLYFYWYRQILGQKVEFLVSFYNNEISEKSEIFDDQFSVERPDGSNFTLKIRSTKLEDSAMYFCASIRGAGADTQYFGPGTRLTVL.

This clone was counted between two and nine times. This chain links TRBV6-1 with TRBJ1-2; a possible D gene is TRBD1 (6 bases). The germline V gene has CDR1 MNHNS and CDR2 SASEGT. The V end lost 3 bases, the J end lost 6 bases, and 11 bases lay between the germline ends. The CDR3 has 13 residues. This chain's CDR3 is CASSDTGRDGYTF. CDR3 in DNA: TGTGCCAGCAGTGACACAGGGAGGGATGGCTACACCTTC.

The genes are TRBV29-1 and TRBJ2-7; 11 bases are a match to TRBD2. Per germline, CDR1 SQVTM and CDR2 ANQGSEA. The CDR3 extends over 13 amino acids. The junction had 5 bases not matched to a gene; V was cut back by 6 bases and J by 4 bases. Here the CDR3 DNA reads TGCAGCGTGGACGGGACTAGCGGTTACGAGCAGTACTTC. Protein: CSVDGTSGYEQYF.

The V gene is TRBV5-1, the J gene TRBJ2-2; no reliable D call. The CDR3 extends over 14 amino acids. Germline CDR1 SGHRS, CDR2 YFSETQ. V was shortened by 4 bases and J by 2 bases, with 9 bases between the two germline ends. The CDR3 reads CASSADFNTGELFF. Here the CDR3 DNA reads TGCGCCAGCAGCGCCGACTTTAACACCGGGGAGCTGTTTTTT.